This paragraph reports one T cell receptor (beta chain). What this receptor recognizes is not known. Per-base qualities were not stored, and no clone one base away is much larger. This entry belongs to a study of blood T cells in healthy people across ages (dated by TCRdb to the mid-2010s). At the level of the whole study: In model experiments, template switching captured roughly one uniquely barcoded TCR beta cDNA molecule for every two T cells. To avoid experimental bias, donors of different ages were distributed randomly across sequencing lanes. The study analyzed two additional independent replicas of 1 million unique cDNA reads from the same blood draw for two donors, one aged 18 to 30 and one aged 80 or older. Donors were grouped into four age groups: young (average about 15 years), middle-aged (39), aged (approximately 67) and long-lived (around 82). The study measured age-related changes in TCR beta repertoire diversity using deep sequencing normalized with unique cDNA molecular identifiers.

The germline V gene gives CDR1 as MNHNS and CDR2 as SASEGT. Trimming removed 5 bases from V and 7 bases from J, leaving 17 bases between the germline ends. The CDR3 contains 14 residues, cysteine and phenylalanine counted. Just the 42-base CDR3 DNA is kept, in frame starting at base 1. Results the study describes overall, beyond this receptor: Because the CMV infection status of the donors was unknown, age-related changes in expanded clonotypes may potentially have been confounded. Observed TCR beta diversity per million T cells fell roughly linearly with age, and a significant reduction was already apparent by age around 40. There was a strong correlation between observed TCR beta diversity and the percentage of naive T cells measured by flow cytometry. Compared with the aged group, the long-lived group had more naive CD4+ T cells, fewer expanded clones and increased TCR diversity, suggesting age selection. Estimates of total diversity based on one million sequenced T cells were considered lower bounds and underestimates. Conclusive comparison of naive and antigen-experienced compartments was prevented by the profiling of bulk unsorted PBMCs.

The 39 donors, aged roughly 6 to 90 years, were systemically healthy Caucasian individuals from Russia. Each donor gave ten milliliters of peripheral blood, collected into EDTA-treated Vacutainer tubes. Ficoll-Paque density-gradient centrifugation was used to isolate PBMCs, with at least 7 million per sample. Trizol reagent was used to extract total RNA from the PBMCs, yielding at least 5 micrograms per sample. For every donor, an aliquot of PBMCs went through flow cytometry to measure the percentages of naive CD45RAhigh/CD27high T cells. Library construction relied on 5' RACE. Reads for this sample came from an Illumina HiSeq 2500. The second PCR ran for about 6 to 11 cycles and used a J-beta primer mix along with a sample-barcoded 5' primer. A unique molecular identifier was introduced onto each TCR beta cDNA molecule by a template-switch 5' adaptor carrying 12 random nucleotides. Each sample yielded at least 3 million CDR3-containing paired-end reads. All of the RNA was converted into first-strand cDNA using the Mint cDNA synthesis kit, with a TRBC-specific oligonucleotide serving as the primer. All cDNA was treated with uracil-DNA glycosylase and then went through a first 18-cycle PCR with the universal primers M1SS and BC2_uni_R. As for the authors' bioinformatics: Normalization of each sample was performed by random selection of 1 million high-quality reads, each carrying a distinct molecular identifier. Instead of being binned into consensus sequences, reads with shared molecular identifiers were discarded. CDR3 identification, clonotype clustering and error correction used MiTCR with a Q25 quality threshold and the strictest error-elimination algorithm. A nonparametric unseen species model with Euler transformation was used to estimate lower-bound total TCR beta diversity. The public reads were reprocessed in TCRdb via fastp at Q25 and MiXCR, keeping in-frame beta chains. CDR3 protein sequences are deduplicated, and each keeps its most common genes and DNA. TCRdb, not the original authors, processed these V and J calls. Present in this sample are hundreds of thousands of distinct CDR3 sequences, about 42% of which were seen just once. The ten largest clones represent approximately 20% of the sample.

The V and J segments used are TRBV6-1 and TRBJ2-5; tentative D gene TRBD2, with 6 bases matching. This TCR was recovered from a man aged 55-75 years in good health. Material for sequencing was blood. The CDR3 is CASSLGTQSGTQYF. The nucleotide sequence reads as follows: TGTGCCAGCAGTCTCGGGACTCAATCGGGGACCCAGTACTTC.